This T cell receptor (beta chain) came from a study of Ad26.COV2.S vaccination and SARS-CoV-2 variants. Assay used: immunoSEQ multiplex PCR; TCRdb lists only in-frame clones, some missing. The profile shows about 350,000 clones, about 89% of them singletons. This clone has more than one count but fewer than ten. V shed 2 bases and J shed 2 bases, with 10 bases lying between them. Germline CDR1 is MNHEY and CDR2 is SMNVEV (reference sequence). The CDR3 extends over 14 amino acids. As for treatment: around 19 received Ad26.COV2.S at low or high dose, single or two shots; roughly 5 received placebo; per-sample allocation not given. The samples were gathered on day 63 after the first injection of vaccine or placebo.

The material was peripheral blood, obtained in a trial of Ad26.COV2.S vaccine versus placebo. The rearrangement links TRBV27 to TRBJ2-7; D remains unclear. This sequence was found in a person between 18 and 59 years old who received the Ad26.COV2.S COVID-19 vaccine or a placebo. The CDR3 nucleotides read TGTGCCAGCAGTTTAGTTAGGGCTCCCTACGAGCAGTACTTC. The encoded protein is CASSLVRAPYEQYF.